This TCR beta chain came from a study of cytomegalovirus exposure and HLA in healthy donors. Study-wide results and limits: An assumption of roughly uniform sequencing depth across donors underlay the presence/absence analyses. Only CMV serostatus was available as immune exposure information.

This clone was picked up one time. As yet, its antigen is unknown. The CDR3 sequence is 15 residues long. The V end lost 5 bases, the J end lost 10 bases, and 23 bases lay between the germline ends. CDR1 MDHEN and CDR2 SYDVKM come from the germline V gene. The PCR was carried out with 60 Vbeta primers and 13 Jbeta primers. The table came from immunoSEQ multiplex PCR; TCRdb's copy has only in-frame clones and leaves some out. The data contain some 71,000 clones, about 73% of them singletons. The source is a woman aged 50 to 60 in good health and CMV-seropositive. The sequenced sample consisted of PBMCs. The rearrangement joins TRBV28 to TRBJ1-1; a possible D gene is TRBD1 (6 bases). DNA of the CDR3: TGTGCCAGCAGTCTCCCCAGGGACACTTTGATTGGAGCTTTCTTT. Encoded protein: CASSLPRDTLIGAFF.